This note documents a single TCR beta chain sequence. In this sample, this clonotype turned up many times. The target of this receptor is not known. No base-level quality is on record; no much larger clone is a single base apart. Library construction relied on 5' RACE. Sequencer: NextSeq 500. To allow correction of PCR and sequencing errors, the TCR library protocol tagged every TCR cDNA molecule with a unique molecular identifier. In the authors' own workflow: Decombinator tools were used for TCR identification, UMI-based error correction and CDR3 extraction. Expanded TCRs were defined as those above a frequency of 2 per 1,000, corresponding to the top 1% of the tumor frequency distribution. Expanded tumor TCRs statistically deemed absent (corrected P<0.05) from at least one tumor region were classed as regional, and all other expanded tumor TCRs were classed as ubiquitous. Each repertoire was subsampled 100 times to 5,000 TCRs, after which Renyi diversity was computed with the R vegan package. To build CDR3 similarity networks, amino acid triplet string-kernel similarity was used, and CDR3s were connected when their pairwise similarity was above 0.82. TCRdb reran the public reads through fastp at Q25 and MiXCR, keeping productive beta chains. Every CDR3 protein is listed once, alongside the most common genes and DNA of its rows. Clone size and V and J calls follow TCRdb, not the original study. The sample records approximately 9,000 distinct CDR3 sequences, about 4.5% of which are singletons. 11% of the sample goes to the ten largest clones.

This specimen's time point label, interpreted: sample taken at primary tumor resection. The donors were 65 to 85 patients from the lung TRACERx cohort who had early-stage, untreated non-small cell lung cancer. For TCR sequencing, whole RNA was extracted from tumor and nontumor lung tissue, or from cryopreserved PBMC samples, and no cell sorting was done. Only patients for whom sufficient RNA was available from at least two tumor regions were selected for TCR sequencing. Before selection, tumor and adjacent nontumor lung specimens were reviewed by a lung pathologist. The data are from a study of spatial heterogeneity in lung cancer (dated by TCRdb to 2018 to 2020). For context, the study as a whole: Beta-chain transcripts were consistently detected in greater numbers than alpha-chain transcripts, which likely reflects a higher abundance of beta-chain transcripts. TCR repertoire features were related to nonsynonymous mutation counts determined by whole-exome sequencing of tumor tissue. In tumor regions, TCR transcript counts showed a strong correlation with a T cell transcriptional module score from matched bulk RNA-seq. The study quantitatively compared TCR alpha and beta repertoires across multiple tumor regions, matched nontumor lung and blood in non-small cell lung cancer. In the raw uncorrected reads, each unique combination of TCR and UMI appeared more than ten times on average. At surgery, hundreds of tumor regions, around 68 matched nontumor lung samples and 56 PBMC samples were TCR-sequenced for both alpha and beta chains. Paper-wide results and their limitations: The tumor nonsynonymous mutation count correlated with the number of expanded intratumoral alpha and beta TCRs. TCR-seq coverage of tumor T cells was estimated at only roughly 6.6% for alpha chains and more than 11% for beta chains. Additional single-cell paired TCR alpha and beta sequencing was considered necessary to confirm, at a functional level, the hypothesis that regional TCRs recognize regional mutations. Counts of ubiquitous and regional expanded TCRs were found to correlate with counts of ubiquitous and regional nonsynonymous mutations, respectively.

V loses 6 bases, J loses 4 bases, and the germline ends lie 21 bases apart. In the germline V gene (reference sequence), CDR1 corresponds to LNHDA and CDR2 to SQIVND. The CDR3 runs 17 residues from the cysteine to the phenylalanine. Only CDR3 DNA remains: 51 bases, in frame from the first base. The sequencing here drew on lung tumor tissue, taken at surgery. The TCR originated in a female donor with early-stage non-small cell lung cancer. Recombination joined TRBV19 with TRBJ2-2; TRBD2 is possibly the D segment (6 matching bases). At the DNA level, the sequence is TGTGCCAGTAGCATGAGGAGGCGGCAGGGAGGCACCGGGGAGCTGTTTTTT. Its protein is CASSMRRRQGGTGELFF. The entire variable domain, with the stretches around the CDR3 drawn from the reference TRBV19 and TRBJ2-2 proteins, is DGGITQSPKYLFRKEGQNVTLSCEQNLNHDAMYWYRQDPGQGLRLIYYSQIVNDFQKGDIAEGYSVSREKKESFPLTVTSAQKNPTAFYLCASSMRRRQGGTGELFFGEGSRLTVL.